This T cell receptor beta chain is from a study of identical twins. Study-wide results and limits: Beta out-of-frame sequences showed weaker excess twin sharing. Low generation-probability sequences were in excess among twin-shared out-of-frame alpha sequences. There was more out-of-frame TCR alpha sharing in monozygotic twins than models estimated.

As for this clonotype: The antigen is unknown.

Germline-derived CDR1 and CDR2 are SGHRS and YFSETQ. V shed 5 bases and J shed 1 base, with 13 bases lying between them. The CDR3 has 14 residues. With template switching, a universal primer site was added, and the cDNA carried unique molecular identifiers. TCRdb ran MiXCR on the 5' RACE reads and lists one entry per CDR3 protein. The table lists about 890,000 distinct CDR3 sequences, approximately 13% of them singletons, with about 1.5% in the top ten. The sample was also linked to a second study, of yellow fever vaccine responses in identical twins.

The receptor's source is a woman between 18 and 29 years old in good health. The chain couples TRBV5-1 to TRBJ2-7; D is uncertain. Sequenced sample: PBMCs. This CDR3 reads CASRPDWGSYEQYV. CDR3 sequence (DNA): TGCGCCAGCAGGCCAGATTGGGGTTCCTACGAGCAGTACGTC.